The present entry profiles one T cell receptor (beta chain) with its context. Antigen specificity is unknown. The data were taken from a study of T cell responses to AZD1222 COVID-19 vaccine. The assay was immunoSEQ multiplex PCR, and TCRdb's table has in-frame clones only and misses some. The profile shows 120,000 or so clones, less than 90% of them singletons. Findings and limits, study-wide: Repertoire collection took place solely once the T cell response had peaked.

The clonotype originates from an adult in good health. This specimen consisted of peripheral blood, obtained on day 0 of AZD1222 vaccination.

The CDR3 DNA is TGTGCCAGCAGCTTCCCCGGGATCTCCTACGAGCAGTACTTC. It is translated as CASSFPGISYEQYF. The rearrangement links TRBV11-2 to TRBJ2-7; D perhaps matches TRBD2 (5 bases). This CDR3 spans 14 amino acids. V lost 3 bases and J 0 bases, leaving 9 bases between the germline ends. Germline V gives CDR1 SGHAT, CDR2 FQNNGV.